These T cell receptor beta chains were read from a single sample in a study of T cell responses to AZD1222 COVID-19 vaccine. This table comes from immunoSEQ multiplex PCR, and its TCRdb copy is limited to in-frame clones, with some not included. The sample records 58,000 or so clones, approximately 86% being singletons. The starting material was peripheral blood, obtained 28 days after the second AZD1222 dose. These receptors came from an adult who received the AZD1222 COVID-19 vaccine. Each CDR3 is given with its conserved first and last residue. The order of the fields is J gene, clone size, D gene, V gene, CDR3 DNA, CDR3 protein. A D gene is named only where the DNA matches it firmly. Clone size, where shown, is once, few, many, or a class for clones that have expanded.

TRBJ2-2 | few | TRBD1 | TRBV5-4 | TGTGCCAGCAGCTTGCCCGGGACAGGGGGAAACACCGGGGAGCTGTTTTTT | CASSLPGTGGNTGELFF
TRBJ1-1 | . | . | TRBV5-5 | TGTGCCAGCAGCCCAACCCCGGACACGAACACTGAAGCTTTCTTT | CASSPTPDTNTEAFF
TRBJ1-5 | few | TRBD1 | TRBV27 | TGTGCCAGCAGTTTAGGGGGGACAGGAATCAATCAGCCCCAGCATTTT | CASSLGGTGINQPQHF
TRBJ2-2 | once | TRBD2 | TRBV13 | TGTGCCAGCAGCTTACAGGGAGGGGGGGAGCTGTTTTTT | CASSLQGGGELFF
TRBJ2-7 | once | . | TRBV27 | TGTGCCAGCAGTTTCGGAGGGAACTCCTACGAGCAGTACTTC | CASSFGGNSYEQYF
TRBJ2-2 | . | . | TRBV4-2 | TGTGCCAGCAGCCGCTTTGGGCTCGGCAGTGGGTCCGGGGAGCTGTTTTTT | CASSRFGLGSGSGELFF
TRBJ1-5 | few | TRBD1 | TRBV7-2 | TGTGCCAGCAGCCCCGGACAGGGGAAAAAGCCCCAGCATTTT | CASSPGQGKKPQHF
TRBJ1-2 | . | . | TRBV28 | TGTGCCAGCAGTTTAGCTCCTTATGGCTACACCTTC | CASSLAPYGYTF
TRBJ2-2 | few | TRBD1 | TRBV6-5 | TGTGCCAGCAGTCTCGACAGGGTTTATACCGGGGAGCTGTTTTTT | CASSLDRVYTGELFF
TRBJ2-7 | . | . | TRBV3-1/TRBV3-2 | TGTGCCAGCAGCCAAGACCCCTACGAGCAGTACTTC | CASSQDPYEQYF
TRBJ2-1 | . | TRBD2 | TRBV5-1 | TGCGCCAGCAGCTTTGACCTAGCGGGAGTCGGTGAGCAGTTCTTC | CASSFDLAGVGEQFF
TRBJ2-1 | . | TRBD2 | TRBV9 | TGTGCCAGCAGTCCAGAAACCGGGACTAGCGGTTACAATGAGCAGTTCTTC | CASSPETGTSGYNEQFF
TRBJ1-2 | . | . | TRBV5-1 | TGCGCCAGCAGCTTGGCACCTGGATCCCGTGGCTACACCTTC | CASSLAPGSRGYTF
TRBJ2-7 | . | . | TRBV7-2 | TGTGCCAGCAGCAGCTTTCCGGGACCCCTTTACGAGCAGTACTTC | CASSSFPGPLYEQYF
TRBJ2-3 | once | . | TRBV7-3 | TGTGCCAGCAGCCCCGGACTTGACACAGATACGCAGTATTTT | CASSPGLDTDTQYF
TRBJ1-2 | . | . | TRBV7-6 | TGTGCCAGCAGCCCAGCGGGGGGCGGGTATGGCTACACCTTC | CASSPAGGGYGYTF
TRBJ2-3 | . | . | TRBV2 | TGTGCCACCGGGAGCGGATTTAGCACAGATACGCAGTATTTT | CATGSGFSTDTQYF
TRBJ1-1 | . | TRBD1 | TRBV30 | TGTGCCTGGAAAGCCTGGGACAGATTCAGAACTTTCTTT | CAWKAWDRFRTFF
TRBJ1-2 | . | . | TRBV6-5 | TGTGCCAGCAGTTACACCGACAGGAGCTATGGCTACACCTTC | CASSYTDRSYGYTF
TRBJ1-2 | . | . | TRBV5-5 | TGTGCCAGCAGCTTGGAGGGACGGATGTATGGCTACACCTTC | CASSLEGRMYGYTF
TRBJ2-3 | . | . | TRBV6-4 | TGTGCCAGCAGTGAGGCGGGATCTACGGATACGCAGTATTTT | CASSEAGSTDTQYF
TRBJ2-7 | . | TRBD2 | TRBV24-1 | TGTGCCACCAGTGATGGGCAGCGGGGGTACTCCTACGAGCAGTACTTC | CATSDGQRGYSYEQYF
TRBJ1-5 | . | TRBD1 | TRBV7-2 | TGTGCCAGCAGTCTACAGGGGGTTTTAAATCAGCCCCAGCATTTT | CASSLQGVLNQPQHF